This entry describes one T cell receptor beta chain. What this receptor recognizes is not known. No much larger clonotype is one base removed from it; base qualities were not supplied. The TCR beta CDR3 regions were amplified from the RNA transcripts. For the first round of RT-PCR on the TCR CDR3, the HTBI primer set was used together with the Qiagen OneStep RT-PCR kit. Libraries were constructed in a second round of multiplex PCR, after which size selection and purification were carried out. Libraries were sequenced paired-end with 100 bp reads on an Illumina HiSeq2000. On the study's bioinformatics: SOAPnuke was used to process the raw data, with reads discarded if the reads contained adapters or uncalled bases, had a mean Phred below 15, or lacked an exact constant-primer or identifier match. COPE v1.2.5 was used to merge the high-quality paired reads, and each unique nucleotide sequence was defined as a clonotype. Clonotypes were aligned to IMGT TRBV, TRBD and TRBJ reference segments using MiTCR v1.1. The analysis was restricted to V-J combinations with a frequency above 0.0001, which together covered 99.2% of the repertoires. The TCS score was defined as the ratio of F50 (clonal expansion) to E x V (chaos), calculated using BLOSUM62-based TCRdist between CDR3 peptides within each V-J. Welch's t-statistics and random forest reduced just over 500 V-J features to 13, which were used in a naive Bayes classifier (R e1071). TCRdb reanalyzed the raw reads on its own, using fastp at Q25 for trimming and MiXCR for clone calling, and kept in-frame beta chains. Each entry merges the rows of one CDR3 protein and shows their most common DNA and genes. The V and J calls here are based on TCRdb, not the publication. This sample holds hundreds of thousands of distinct CDR3 sequences; just under 20% were observed only once. The ten most abundant clones make up over 45% of the sample.

Moderately to severely active disease, a Clinical Activity Score of at least 3, a NOSPECS grade of at least 4, and a duration under 3 months were present in ophthalmopathy patients. Exclusion was applied to patients with uncontrolled infections, other autoimmune diseases, pregnancy or lactation. Diagnoses relied on clinical symptoms, serum thyroxine and TRAb, thyroid ultrasound and orbital computed tomography. Ficoll-Paque density gradient centrifugation was used to isolate PBMCs from approximately 11 ml of fresh peripheral blood. Total RNA was extracted using Trizol reagent, and RNA quality was assessed on an Agilent 2100 Bioanalyzer. This entry is derived from a study of T cells in Graves' hyperthyroidism and ophthalmopathy (dated by TCRdb to the late 2010s). For the study in its entirety: Peripheral blood samples were taken at the time of initial diagnosis, prior to any treatment. A discovery cohort of roughly 100 patients, approximately 45 with Graves' ophthalmopathy and 55 to 60 with stable Graves' hyperthyroidism, was used to find distinguishing TCR V-J signatures. Prospective prediction of ophthalmopathy was tested in an independent validation cohort of about 19 hyperthyroidism patients and roughly 16 patients who later progressed to ophthalmopathy. The roughly 100 discovery patients were randomly split 7:3 into training and test sets. In addition, the study compared T-cell repertoires in thyroid tissue and in blood from roughly six Graves' hyperthyroidism patients. After sampling, hyperthyroidism patients received methimazole starting at 30 mg daily, and ophthalmopathy patients received high-dose intravenous methylprednisolone. The paper describes TCR Vbeta CDR3 sequencing of roughly 130 peripheral blood samples, made up of 43 ophthalmopathy patients, around 78 hyperthyroidism patients and around 17 progressor patients.

In the germline V gene, CDR1 corresponds to SQVTM and CDR2 to ANQGSEA. V has 7 bases trimmed and J has 0 bases trimmed; junction bases matching no gene number 11. The CDR3 numbers 15 residues from cysteine through phenylalanine. Of all the DNA, just the CDR3 is kept, 45 bases in frame from base 1. Study-level results and caveats: No statistical method was used to fix the sample size in advance, and group allocation was not hidden from the investigators. Most expanded thyroid clonotypes (frequency above 0.001) were also detected in blood, a finding suggesting that blood repertoires may reflect thyroid immune responses. A 13 V-J signature model separated ophthalmopathy from stable hyperthyroidism, with around 88% sensitivity and roughly 82% specificity in cross-validation and 80%/75% in testing. In validation, the model predicted progression to ophthalmopathy with approximately 71% sensitivity and around 72% specificity, a median of 6.5 months before onset.

Sequenced sample: blood. The chain is encoded by TRBV29-1 joined to TRBJ1-1; TRBD1 fits 7 bases in the junction. The receptor was derived from a man in his forties with Graves' ophthalmopathy. The CDR3 sequence is CSARDSERVNTEAFF. The DNA sequence is TGCAGCGCCAGGGACAGCGAACGCGTGAACACTGAAGCTTTCTTT.